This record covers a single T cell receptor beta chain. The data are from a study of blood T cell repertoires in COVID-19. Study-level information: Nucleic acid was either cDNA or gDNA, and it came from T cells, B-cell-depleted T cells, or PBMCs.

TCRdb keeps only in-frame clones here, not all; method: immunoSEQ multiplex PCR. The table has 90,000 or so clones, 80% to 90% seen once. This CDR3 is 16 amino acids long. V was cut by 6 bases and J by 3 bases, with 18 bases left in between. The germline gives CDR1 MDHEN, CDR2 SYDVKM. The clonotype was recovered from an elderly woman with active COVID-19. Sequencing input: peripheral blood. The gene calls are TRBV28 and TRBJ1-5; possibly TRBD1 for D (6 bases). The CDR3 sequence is CASRTLGAGVNQPQHF. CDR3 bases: TGTGCCAGCAGAACTTTGGGGGCAGGGGTCAATCAGCCCCAGCATTTT.